This entry describes one T cell receptor beta chain. Its antigen is unidentified. This entry is derived from a study of T cell repertoires in cytomegalovirus infection. From the reads, TCRdb called clonotypes with MiXCR, one entry per CDR3 protein. Found here are a few hundred thousand distinct CDR3 sequences, roughly 13% of them singletons; the top ten hold about 10%. General study points: Based on cumulative public TCR beta family frequency, carriers of CMV plus the relevant HLA were identified.

CDR1 is SGHAT and CDR2 is FQNNGV in the germline V gene. This CDR3 has 16 residues. V lost 0 bases and J 5 bases, leaving 14 bases between the germline ends. The sample consisted of PBMCs. The TCR was taken from a human donor in good health (CMV status not recorded). Some clones in this sample may be carry-over from other donors' samples. V is TRBV11-2 and J is TRBJ1-5, with no clear D. The CDR3 region is CASSLDRARVDQPQHF. The CDR3 bases are TGTGCCAGCAGCTTAGATCGGGCACGGGTGGATCAGCCCCAGCATTTT.